These 18 T cell receptor beta chains share one sample of origin, sequenced in a study of cytomegalovirus exposure and HLA in healthy donors. PCR used 60 Vbeta primers and 13 Jbeta primers. Assay used: immunoSEQ multiplex PCR; TCRdb lists only in-frame clones, some missing. Of some 42,000 clones detected, about 47% appear once; the ten largest clones hold 9.5% to 13%. The specimen sequenced was PBMCs. The source of these receptors is a human donor in good health.

This clone was picked up a small number of times. The gene calls are TRBV4-1 and TRBJ2-1; D remains unclear. This CDR3 comprises 15 residues. V was shortened by 1 base and J by 12 bases, with 19 bases between the two germline ends. CDR1 and CDR2 (germline): MGHRA, YSYEKL. This CDR3 reads CASSQGFGLVFGQFF. In nucleotides, the CDR3 is TGCGCCAGCAGCCAAGGTTTCGGTCTCGTTTTTGGGCAGTTCTTC.

This sequence joins TRBV6-5 and TRBJ2-7; a possible D gene is TRBD1 (5 bases). V lost 2 bases, J lost 5 bases, and 16 bases lay in between. The V gene's germline CDR1 is MNHEY and CDR2 SVGAGI. CDR3 length: 15 amino acids. This chain's CDR3 is CASSYHPGQVNEQYF. CDR3 nucleotide sequence: TGTGCCAGCAGTTACCATCCTGGACAAGTCAACGAGCAGTACTTC.

This clone occurred a few times. The chain combines TRBV5-4 with TRBJ1-2, with TRBD1 matching over 8 bases. The CDR3 is 15 residues long. With V trimmed by 4 bases and J by 5 bases, 10 bases remained unmatched. CDR1 is SGHNT and CDR2 is YYREEE in the germline V gene (reference sequence). The CDR3 nucleotides are TGTGCCAGCAGCGGGCGGACAGGGACGGATTATGGCTACACCTTC. Protein product: CASSGRTGTDYGYTF.

This chain links TRBV15 with TRBJ2-5; 10 bases align to TRBD2. Germline V gene data show CDR1 as LNHNV and CDR2 as YYDKDF (reference sequence). The CDR3 is 20 amino acids. The junction had 17 bases not matched to a gene; V was cut back by 0 bases and J by 4 bases. CDR3 DNA sequence: TGTGCCACCAGCAGAGATATCCAGCGGGGGGGCCGATGGCGCGGAGAGACCCAGTACTTC. Translated, it gives CATSRDIQRGGRWRGETQYF.

This clone was counted once. This sequence joins TRBV2 and TRBJ1-5; no firm D call. The germline CDR1 and CDR2 sequences are SNHLY and FYNNEI. The CDR3 runs 18 residues. V was trimmed by 0 bases and J by 2 bases, leaving 17 bases between them. CDR3 nucleotides: TGTGCCAGCAGTGAAGCGCTTCTGAGGGCGGATGGCAATCAGCCCCAGCATTTT. As protein: CASSEALLRADGNQPQHF.

The V and J genes are TRBV7-2 and TRBJ2-7; D is uncertain. Germline lookup yields CDR1 SGHTA and CDR2 FQGNSA. This CDR3 region has 13 residues. V lost 5 bases and J 3 bases, leaving 11 bases between the germline ends. The CDR3 nucleotides read TGTGCCAGCAGCGGAGCCACGAGCTACGAGCAGTACTTC. It translates to CASSGATSYEQYF. Combining the CDR3 with reference TRBV7-2 and TRBJ2-7 gives the whole variable domain GAGVSQSPSNKVTEKGKDVELRCDPISGHTALYWYRQSLGQGLEFLIYFQGNSAPDKSGLPSDRFSAERTGGSVSTLTIQRTQQEDSAVYLCASSGATSYEQYFGPGTRLTVT.

The genes are TRBV7-3 and TRBJ2-1; 8 bases agree with TRBD2. The germline V gene has CDR1 SGHTA and CDR2 FQGTGA. This CDR3 has 16 residues. The ends lost 0 bases at V and 5 bases at J; junction bases unmatched: 6. The CDR3 DNA follows: TGTGCCAGCAGCTTAACCGCGGGGGGAGCCAACAATGAGCAGTTCTTC. Translation gives CASSLTAGGANNEQFF.

This clone was detected ten times or more. V usage is TRBV19 and J usage is TRBJ1-1; D gene unclear. From germline, CDR1 is LNHDA and CDR2 SQIVND (reference sequence). V was shortened by 4 bases and J by 6 bases, with 18 bases between the two germline ends. This CDR3 comprises 15 residues. CDR3 coding DNA: TGTGCCAGTAGTACCAGTCCTGAATTTCTGGCTGAAGCTTTCTTT. It encodes CASSTSPEFLAEAFF.

This clone has just a few counts. V and J are TRBV5-1 and TRBJ2-3, with 8 bases aligning to TRBD2. The CDR3 has 14 amino acids. Germline trimming cut 1 base from V and 4 bases from J; bases unmatched to any gene: 2. Germline CDR1 is SGHRS and CDR2 is YFSETQ. The chain's CDR3 is CASSLREGPDTQYF. CDR3 sequence (DNA): TGCGCCAGCAGCTTGCGGGAGGGCCCAGATACGCAGTATTTT. Looking up the rest from reference TRBV5-1 and TRBJ2-3 gives the full variable domain: KAGVTQTPRYLIKTRGQQVTLSCSPISGHRSVSWYQQTPGQGLQFLFEYFSETQRNKGNFPGRFSGRQFSNSRSEMNVSTLELGDSALYLCASSLREGPDTQYFGPGTRLTVL.

This clone was seen a few times. This sequence joins TRBV7-3 and TRBJ2-3, with D possibly TRBD2 on 5 matching bases. Per the germline V gene, CDR1 is SGHTA and CDR2 is FQGTGA. The CDR3 runs to 16 residues. V was shortened by 1 base and J by 0 bases, with 11 bases between the two germline ends. CDR3 sequence reads: CASSLRGVGSTDTQYF. The CDR3 coding sequence is TGTGCCAGCAGCTTAAGGGGAGTGGGGAGCACAGATACGCAGTATTTT.

The V call is TRBV18, the J call TRBJ1-1; weak D call: TRBD1 (5 bases). The germline gives CDR1 KGHSH, CDR2 LQKENI. With 2 bases removed from V and 7 bases from J, the gap between germline ends came to 11 bases. There are 13 residues in the CDR3. The CDR3 DNA sequence: TGTGCCAGCTCACCATATACCGACAGTGAAGCTTTCTTT. It translates to CASSPYTDSEAFF.

The V gene is TRBV5-1, the J gene TRBJ1-2, with 7 positions matching TRBD1. The CDR3 is 15 residues long. The ends lost 0 bases at V and 7 bases at J; junction bases unmatched: 9. In germline, CDR1 is SGHRS, CDR2 YFSETQ. Written as DNA, the CDR3 is TGCGCCAGCAGCTTGGCCATAAGTACAGGGGTTGGCTACACCTTC. This codes for CASSLAISTGVGYTF. Supplemented by reference TRBV5-1 and TRBJ1-2, the full variable domain reads KAGVTQTPRYLIKTRGQQVTLSCSPISGHRSVSWYQQTPGQGLQFLFEYFSETQRNKGNFPGRFSGRQFSNSRSEMNVSTLELGDSALYLCASSLAISTGVGYTFGSGTRLTVV.

The genes are TRBV4-2 and TRBJ2-2; 12 bases fit TRBD1. V lost 0 bases to trimming and J lost 5 bases; unmatched junction nucleotides: 4. This CDR3 contains 17 residues. The germline CDR1 and CDR2 sequences are LGHNA and YNFKEQ. This CDR3 is CASSQEGTGGYTGELFF. CDR3 DNA: TGTGCCAGCAGCCAAGAAGGGACAGGGGGCTATACCGGGGAGCTGTTTTTT.

The J gene is TRBJ2-1, the V gene TRBV7-3; 13 bases line up with TRBD2. J was trimmed by 6 bases and V by 4 bases; bases with no gene match: 3. CDR3 length equals 15 residues. Per the germline V gene, CDR1 is SGHTA and CDR2 is FQGTGA. The CDR3 loop is CASSSRTSGGNEQFF. CDR3 DNA sequence: TGTGCCAGCAGCTCCCGGACTAGCGGGGGCAATGAGCAGTTCTTC.

The chain links TRBV7-2 to TRBJ2-1; 7 bases line up with TRBD2. The germline V gene encodes CDR1 SGHTA and CDR2 FQGNSA. The V gene end was trimmed by 1 base and the J gene end by 10 bases; junction bases not matched to a gene: 10. This CDR3 spans 15 amino acids. The CDR3 is CASSLVGDGRHEQFF. The CDR3 DNA reads as TGTGCCAGCAGCTTAGTAGGGGACGGGAGGCACGAGCAGTTCTTC.

This chain links TRBV4-2 with TRBJ2-7; possible D gene TRBD1, 5 bases. CDR1 is LGHNA, CDR2 YNFKEQ, per germline. CDR3 size: 12 residues. Trimming took 5 bases from V and 5 from J, leaving 10 bases between them. Written as DNA, the CDR3 is TGTGCCAGCAGCTTGGTCAGGGACGAGCAGTACTTC. Translating gives CASSLVRDEQYF.

J is TRBJ1-5 and V is TRBV4-2, with 7 nucleotides matching TRBD1. CDR3 length: 16 amino acids. From germline, CDR1 is LGHNA and CDR2 YNFKEQ. The ends lost 4 bases at V and 6 bases at J; junction bases unmatched: 12. In nucleotides, the CDR3 is TGTGCCAGCAGCCCCTCATCTACGACAGGGACTCAGCCCCAGCATTTT. Protein: CASSPSSTTGTQPQHF.

This clone has just a few counts. CDR3 residues: CASSEERGGRDEQFF. For the CDR3, the DNA is TGTGCCAGCAGTGAAGAAAGGGGGGGCAGGGATGAGCAGTTCTTC. V gene TRBV2 combines with J gene TRBJ2-1; tentatively, D is TRBD2 (7 bases). CDR3 size: 15 residues. Germline CDR1 is SNHLY and CDR2 is FYNNEI. Trimming took 1 base from V and 8 from J, leaving 15 bases between them. Full variable domain (outside the CDR3, taken from reference TRBV2 and TRBJ2-1): EPEVTQTPSHQVTQMGQEVILRCVPISNHLYFYWYRQILGQKVEFLVSFYNNEISEKSEIFDDQFSVERPDGSNFTLKIRSTKLEDSAMYFCASSEERGGRDEQFFGPGTRLTVL.